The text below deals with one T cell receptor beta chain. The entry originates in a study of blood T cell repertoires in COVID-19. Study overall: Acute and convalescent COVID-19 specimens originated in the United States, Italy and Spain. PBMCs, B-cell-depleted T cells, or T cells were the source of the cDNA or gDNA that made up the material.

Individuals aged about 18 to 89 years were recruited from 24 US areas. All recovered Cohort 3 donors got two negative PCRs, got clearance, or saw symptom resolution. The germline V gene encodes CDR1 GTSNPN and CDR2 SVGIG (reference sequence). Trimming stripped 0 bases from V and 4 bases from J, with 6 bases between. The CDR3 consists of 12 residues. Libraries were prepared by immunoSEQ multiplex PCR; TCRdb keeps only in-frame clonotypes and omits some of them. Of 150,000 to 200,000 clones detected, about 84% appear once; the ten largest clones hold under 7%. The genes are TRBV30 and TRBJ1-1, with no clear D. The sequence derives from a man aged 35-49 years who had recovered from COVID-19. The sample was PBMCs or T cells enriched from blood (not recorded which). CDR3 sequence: CAWSVRVTEAFF. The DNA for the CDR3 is TGTGCCTGGAGTGTACGGGTCACTGAAGCTTTCTTT.